Reported below is one TCR beta chain. Its antigen remains unidentified. The data belong to a study of T cell responses to AZD1222 COVID-19 vaccine. Study findings and constraints: Repertoire sampling was restricted to post-peak T cell response timepoints. CD4 TCRs associated with vaccination spanned spike, dominating at 160-218 and 743-854.

Clones were sequenced by immunoSEQ multiplex PCR, and TCRdb holds only the in-frame ones, with some missing. The data hold some 170,000 clones, with roughly 91% observed a single time. The clonotype originates from an adult in good health. The sequences come from peripheral blood, collected on day 0 of AZD1222 vaccination.

The chain's CDR3 is CATSRDLATNEKLFF. The CDR3 DNA sequence: TGTGCCACCAGCAGAGACCTTGCAACTAATGAAAAACTGTTTTTT. The chain carries TRBV15 and TRBJ1-4; D is ambiguous. The CDR3 extends over 15 amino acids. The germline gives CDR1 LNHNV, CDR2 YYDKDF (reference sequence). Trimming stripped 0 bases from V and 0 bases from J, with 5 bases between.